The 9 T cell receptor beta chains below were found in one sample sequenced in a study of cytomegalovirus exposure and HLA in healthy donors. The PCR had 60 Vbeta and 13 Jbeta primers. TCRdb keeps only in-frame clones here, not all; method: immunoSEQ multiplex PCR. Among approximately 100,000 clones listed, about 70% were seen once. The sample comprised PBMCs. All receptors come from a woman in her thirties or forties in good health and CMV-seronegative.

This clone was picked up a small number of times. The chain joins TRBV4-2 to TRBJ2-1; 13 positions agree with TRBD2. Germline CDR1 is LGHNA and CDR2 is YNFKEQ. With 3 bases clipped from V and 9 bases from J, the junction kept 8 bases outside the gene matches. The CDR3 length is 16 residues. As DNA, the CDR3 is TGTGCCAGCAGCCATACCGGGACTAGCGGGATCGGTGAGCAGTTCTTC. Its translation: CASSHTGTSGIGEQFF.

V usage is TRBV11-3 and J usage is TRBJ2-1; TRBD2 aligns across 15 bases. This CDR3 contains 17 residues. Per the germline V gene, CDR1 is SGHNT and CDR2 is YENEEA. The junction had 1 base not matched to a gene; V was cut back by 3 bases and J by 1 base. CDR3 sequence: CASSLGLAGGSYNEQFF. CDR3 coding DNA: TGTGCCAGCAGCTTGGGACTAGCGGGAGGTTCCTACAATGAGCAGTTCTTC.

DNA for the CDR3: TGTGCCAGCAGCCCCGGGACAGCTGGAAACACCATATATTTT. Its protein product is CASSPGTAGNTIYF. V is TRBV7-9 and J is TRBJ1-3; 7 nucleotides align to TRBD1. CDR1 is SEHNR, CDR2 FQNEAQ, per germline (reference sequence). This CDR3 region has 14 residues. The ends lost 5 bases at V and 2 bases at J; junction bases unmatched: 3.

The gene calls are TRBV19 and TRBJ2-1; TRBD2 agrees at 14 bases. This CDR3 spans 16 amino acids. Germline values: CDR1 LNHDA, CDR2 SQIVND (reference sequence). Trimming cost V 3 bases and J 8 bases; bases outside gene matches: 6. CDR3: CASSIPTSGRGDEQFF. The CDR3 DNA is TGTGCCAGTAGTATCCCGACTAGCGGGAGGGGGGATGAGCAGTTCTTC.

V usage is TRBV28 and J usage is TRBJ1-3; D is undetermined. The CDR3 sequence is 15 residues long. V gave up 1 base and J gave up 4 bases, with 11 bases separating them. Per the germline V gene, CDR1 is MDHEN and CDR2 is SYDVKM. In DNA, the CDR3 is TGTGCCAGCAGTTTATCCGGGGTAATGGGAAACACCATATATTTT. It yields the protein CASSLSGVMGNTIYF.

This rearrangement joins TRBV25-1 to TRBJ2-1; 12 bases agree with TRBD2. Trimming took 1 base from V and 0 from J; bases not matched to a gene: 4. Per the germline V gene, CDR1 is MGHDK and CDR2 is SYGVNS. The CDR3 covers 18 residues. The CDR3 protein is CASSELTTSGGSYNEQFF. The CDR3 DNA reads as TGTGCCAGCAGTGAATTGACGACTAGCGGGGGCTCCTACAATGAGCAGTTCTTC.

This rearrangement joins TRBV2 to TRBJ2-6; D might be TRBD2 (5 bases). The CDR3 extends over 16 amino acids. The germline V gene has CDR1 SNHLY and CDR2 FYNNEI. The germline V and J ends were trimmed by 2 bases and 3 bases, with 11 bases remaining between them. CDR3 loop: CASSELWAGGANVLTF. CDR3 DNA: TGTGCCAGCAGTGAACTCTGGGCGGGTGGGGCCAACGTCCTGACTTTC.

This sequence joins TRBV9 and TRBJ1-2, with a weak D call TRBD1 (6 bases). V lost 0 bases and J 1 base, leaving 10 bases between the germline ends. Germline V gives CDR1 SGDLS, CDR2 YYNGEE. The CDR3 spans 15 residues. DNA for the CDR3: TGTGCCAGCAGCGTAGGGGGGCATTTTAACTATGGCTACACCTTC. This encodes CASSVGGHFNYGYTF.

The chain is built from TRBV28 and TRBJ2-6; a possible D gene is TRBD2 (5 bases). Trimming stripped 2 bases from V and 4 bases from J, with 15 bases between. CDR3 length equals 17 residues. Germline CDR1 reads MDHEN; CDR2 reads SYDVKM. The CDR3 loop is CASSLGGYNPGANVLTF. The DNA for the CDR3 is TGTGCCAGCAGTTTAGGCGGGTACAATCCCGGGGCCAACGTCCTGACTTTC.